What follows are 32 T cell receptor beta chains derived from one specimen sequenced in a study of blood T cell repertoires in COVID-19. TCRdb's table, derived via immunoSEQ multiplex PCR, lists solely in-frame clones and lacks some. This table holds approximately 220,000 clones, approximately 88% found once. Sequences were obtained from peripheral blood. All receptors derive from a middle-aged man with acute or convalescent COVID-19.

The V gene is TRBV9, the J gene TRBJ2-5, with 8 bases fitting TRBD2. This CDR3 has 16 amino acids. Germline values: CDR1 SGDLS, CDR2 YYNGEE. J gave up 4 bases and V 4 bases, and 12 bases lay outside the gene matches. CDR3: CASSPWGSGISETQYF. Here the CDR3 DNA reads TGTGCCAGCAGCCCCTGGGGTAGCGGGATTTCAGAGACCCAGTACTTC.

This clone was found once. The rearrangement links TRBV15 to TRBJ2-7; 8 bases align to TRBD2. J gave up 3 bases and V 4 bases, and 11 bases lay outside the gene matches. Germline CDR1 is LNHNV and CDR2 is YYDKDF (reference sequence). The CDR3 loop spans 16 amino acids. CDR3 nucleotide sequence: TGTGCCACCAGCACTCAACCCCCCGGGACTAGCTACGAGCAGTACTTC. This translates into CATSTQPPGTSYEQYF.

This chain joins TRBV12-5 and TRBJ2-5; 9 bases fit TRBD1. Germline V gene sequence: CDR1 LGHNT, CDR2 FRNRAP. The CDR3 totals 16 residues. Trimming removed 1 base from V and 4 bases from J; junction bases left unmatched: 7. The CDR3 region is CASGLAHGTGRETQYF. The CDR3 region has the DNA TGTGCTAGTGGTTTGGCGCACGGGACAGGGAGAGAGACCCAGTACTTC.

The chain recombines TRBV6-5 with TRBJ1-6; possible D gene TRBD1, 6 bases. This CDR3 region has 13 residues. Germline lookup yields CDR1 MNHEY and CDR2 SVGAGI. Trimming left V 7 bases short and J 9 bases short, with 13 bases between. In nucleotides, the CDR3 is TGTGCCAGCACCATGAACAGGGCTTCACCCCTCCACTTT. It encodes CASTMNRASPLHF.

The chain has TRBV5-1 and TRBJ1-4; D unresolved. The CDR3 covers 15 residues. Germline V gives CDR1 SGHRS, CDR2 YFSETQ. V was trimmed by 3 bases and J by 7 bases, leaving 16 bases between them. CDR3 protein: CASSSLGRAFEKLFF. CDR3 bases: TGCGCCAGCAGCTCCCTCGGGAGGGCCTTTGAAAAACTGTTTTTT.

J is TRBJ1-2 and V is TRBV6-5, with 9 bases matching TRBD1. Germline V gene lookup returns CDR1 MNHEY and CDR2 SVGAGI. V gave up 0 bases and J gave up 7 bases; unmatched junction bases: 6. The length of the CDR3 is 15 residues. Here the CDR3 reads CASSYSATGGRGYTF. The CDR3, as DNA: TGTGCCAGCAGTTACTCGGCAACAGGGGGCCGTGGCTACACCTTC.

This chain uses TRBV19 with TRBJ2-2; possibly TRBD2 for D (6 bases). Germline CDR1 and CDR2: LNHDA and SQIVND (reference sequence). Trimming took 4 bases from V and 2 from J, leaving 11 bases between them. CDR3 length: 15 residues. CDR3 nucleotides: TGTGCCAGTAGTAAAAGTAGCGGAAACACCGGGGAGCTGTTTTTT. Its translation: CASSKSSGNTGELFF.

The chain employs TRBV9 and TRBJ2-7; TRBD1 matches 7 bases. CDR1 is SGDLS and CDR2 is YYNGEE in the germline V gene. Unmatched junction bases numbered 10, after V lost 0 bases and J lost 4 bases. CDR3 length equals 16 residues. CDR3 coding DNA: TGTGCCAGCAGCGTAGCTAGGGACAGCCCGGAATACGAGCAGTACTTC. Protein sequence: CASSVARDSPEYEQYF.

V gene TRBV7-7 combines with J gene TRBJ2-7; tentative D call: TRBD2 (6 bases). Germline V gene lookup returns CDR1 SSHAT and CDR2 FNYEAQ (reference sequence). The V end was cut by 6 bases, the J end by 0 bases, with 18 bases between. The CDR3 extends over 16 amino acids. The CDR3 sequence is CASSSDRDSYSYEQYF. The DNA of the CDR3 is TGTGCCAGCAGTTCTGACCGGGACTCCTACTCCTACGAGCAGTACTTC.

Note on this clone: Distinct nucleotide sequences in the sample also encode this CDR3. The rearrangement uses TRBV4-2 and TRBJ1-2, with TRBD1 as a possible D gene (6 bases). V was clipped by 0 bases and J by 2 bases, with 10 bases between them. Germline V gene lookup returns CDR1 LGHNA and CDR2 YNFKEQ. This CDR3 has 15 amino acids. The CDR3 protein is CASSQDPRGNYGYTF. The DNA for the CDR3 is TGTGCCAGCAGCCAAGATCCAAGGGGGAACTATGGCTACACCTTC.

The rearrangement uses TRBV19 and TRBJ1-1; 7 bases agree with TRBD1. Germline CDR1 LNHDA, CDR2 SQIVND (reference sequence). V was clipped by 4 bases and J by 1 base; unmatched bases: 6. This CDR3 is 15 amino acids long. The CDR3 reads CASSTKGARNTEAFF. Here the CDR3 DNA reads TGTGCCAGTAGTACAAAGGGGGCGCGGAACACTGAAGCTTTCTTT. Based on the CDR3 plus reference TRBV19 and TRBJ1-1, the full variable domain is DGGITQSPKYLFRKEGQNVTLSCEQNLNHDAMYWYRQDPGQGLRLIYYSQIVNDFQKGDIAEGYSVSREKKESFPLTVTSAQKNPTAFYLCASSTKGARNTEAFFGQGTRLTVV.

The chain couples TRBV2 to TRBJ2-7, with D maybe TRBD2 (6 bases). This CDR3 is 13 amino acids long. The V end was cut by 6 bases, the J end by 3 bases, with 12 bases between. Germline loops: CDR1 SNHLY, CDR2 FYNNEI. The CDR3 sequence is CASSRDFDYEQYF. The CDR3 DNA reads TGTGCCAGCAGCCGGGACTTTGACTACGAGCAGTACTTC. Combining the CDR3 with reference TRBV2 and TRBJ2-7 gives the whole variable domain EPEVTQTPSHQVTQMGQEVILRCVPISNHLYFYWYRQILGQKVEFLVSFYNNEISEKSEIFDDQFSVERPDGSNFTLKIRSTKLEDSAMYFCASSRDFDYEQYFGPGTRLTVT.

The chain links TRBV2 to TRBJ1-2; TRBD1 agrees at 9 bases. The CDR3 runs 13 residues. Germline-derived CDR1 and CDR2 are SNHLY and FYNNEI. V dropped 6 bases and J dropped 4; count of bases not matched to a gene: 3. CDR3 in amino acids: CASRQGAGYGYTF. CDR3 sequence (DNA): TGTGCCAGCAGACAGGGGGCAGGCTATGGCTACACCTTC.

The chain employs TRBV5-8 and TRBJ2-7; the D gene is possibly TRBD2 (6 bases). Between the trimmed V and J ends, which lost 5 bases and 1 base, there was a span of 19 bases. Germline loops: CDR1 SGHTS, CDR2 YDEGEE. The CDR3 has 16 residues. The CDR3 is CASSWTWGVGSYEQYF. DNA for the CDR3: TGTGCCAGCAGTTGGACTTGGGGGGTAGGATCCTACGAGCAGTACTTC.

V and J are TRBV5-4 and TRBJ2-1; 16 bases map to TRBD2. Germline CDR1 is SGHNT and CDR2 is YYREEE (reference sequence). The CDR3 has 17 residues. Trimming at V came to 3 bases and at J to 9 bases, leaving 9 bases not matched to a gene. The CDR3, as DNA: TGTGCCAGCAGCTCGCCGGGACTAGCGGGAGGGCCGGGTGAGCAGTTCTTC. This encodes CASSSPGLAGGPGEQFF.

The chain is built from TRBV20-1 and TRBJ1-1; perhaps TRBD1 as D (5 bases). Germline V gives CDR1 DFQATT, CDR2 SNEGSKA (reference sequence). The CDR3 runs 12 residues. Trimming removed 3 bases from V and 6 bases from J, with 11 bases in between. The CDR3 reads CSASQGVAEAFF. The CDR3 DNA reads as TGCAGTGCTAGTCAAGGGGTCGCTGAAGCTTTCTTT.

This clone was recorded only once. J is TRBJ1-3 and V is TRBV19; TRBD1 aligns across 9 bases. The CDR3 totals 13 residues. V lost 8 bases to trimming and J lost 5 bases; unmatched junction nucleotides: 4. The germline V gene has CDR1 LNHDA and CDR2 SQIVND (reference sequence). The CDR3 region is CASGTGSRNTIYF. The DNA for the CDR3 is TGTGCCAGTGGGACAGGGTCGCGAAACACCATATATTTT.

This chain uses TRBV5-1 with TRBJ1-1; 9 positions match TRBD1. CDR3 length: 13 residues. V lost 4 bases to trimming and J lost 10 bases; unmatched junction nucleotides: 8. Germline loops: CDR1 SGHRS, CDR2 YFSETQ. Here the CDR3 reads CASSETAQGAAFF. The DNA for the CDR3 is TGCGCCAGCAGCGAGACTGCACAGGGGGCAGCTTTCTTT.

The chain has TRBV5-1 and TRBJ2-6; possible D gene TRBD1, 6 bases. CDR1 is SGHRS, CDR2 YFSETQ, per germline. The CDR3 contains 15 residues. The V and J ends lost 2 bases and 0 bases respectively, with 6 bases between them. CDR3 amino acids: CASSLQGSGANVLTF. The CDR3 DNA is TGCGCCAGCAGCTTACAGGGCTCTGGGGCCAACGTCCTGACTTTC.

V is TRBV6-2 or TRBV6-3 and J is TRBJ2-7; 7 positions match TRBD2. Germline values: CDR1 MNHEY, CDR2 SVGEGT. The CDR3 sequence is 15 residues long. V was pared by 3 bases and J by 1 base, with 6 bases of the junction left unmatched. Written as DNA, the CDR3 is TGTGCCAGCAGTTATTCGCGGGGAGGGTCCTACGAGCAGTACTTC. Its protein product is CASSYSRGGSYEQYF.

V and J are TRBV6-2 or TRBV6-3 and TRBJ2-7, with 7 bases lining up with TRBD2. This CDR3 is built from 14 residues. Trimming took 5 bases from V and 1 from J; bases not matched to a gene: 5. The V gene's germline CDR1 is MNHEY and CDR2 SVGEGT. For the CDR3, the DNA is TGTGCCAGCAGTCTACTAGCGTTATCCTACGAGCAGTACTTC. This codes for CASSLLALSYEQYF.

The chain links TRBV3-1 (or the pseudogene TRBV3-2) to TRBJ2-3, with 7 bases fitting TRBD2. This CDR3 is built from 16 residues. V shed 0 bases and J 5 bases; nucleotides not matched to a gene: 8. Germline loops: CDR1 LGHDT, CDR2 YNNKEL (reference sequence). CDR3 coding DNA: TGTGCCAGCAGCCAAGATATGGCGGGAGTCATAGATACGCAGTATTTT. This translates into CASSQDMAGVIDTQYF.

This chain connects TRBV18 to TRBJ1-2, with 7 bases that match TRBD1. This CDR3 has 14 amino acids. Germline lookup yields CDR1 KGHSH and CDR2 LQKENI. After removal of 0 bases from V and 2 bases from J, the junction contained 0 bases not matched to a gene. The CDR3 DNA sequence: TGTGCCAGCTCACCACCGGGACAGAACTATGGCTACACCTTC. Its protein product is CASSPPGQNYGYTF.

The chain employs TRBV7-8 and TRBJ2-1, with D uncertain. Between the trimmed V and J ends, which lost 1 base and 0 bases, there was a span of 7 bases. Germline V gives CDR1 SGHVS, CDR2 FQNEAQ. The CDR3 extends over 15 amino acids. The CDR3 sequence is CASSLGMSSYNEQFF. The CDR3 coding sequence is TGTGCCAGCAGCTTAGGCATGAGCTCCTACAATGAGCAGTTCTTC.

This clone came up once. The chain carries TRBV20-1 and TRBJ2-5; 10 nucleotides line up with TRBD2. Trimming at V came to 3 bases and at J to 5 bases, leaving 15 bases not matched to a gene. The CDR3 is 17 amino acids. Germline-derived CDR1 and CDR2 are DFQATT and SNEGSKA (reference sequence). CDR3 protein: CSASFASGSFDWETQYF. CDR3 DNA sequence: TGCAGTGCTAGTTTTGCTAGCGGGAGCTTTGACTGGGAGACCCAGTACTTC.

The chain is built from TRBV4-1 and TRBJ2-7; no firm D call. V dropped 0 bases and J dropped 3 bases, with 12 bases sitting between them. CDR1 is MGHRA and CDR2 is YSYEKL in the germline V gene. The CDR3 contains 15 residues. The CDR3 spells CASSQESGDGYEQYF. CDR3 in DNA: TGCGCCAGCAGCCAAGAAAGTGGAGACGGCTACGAGCAGTACTTC.

Points on this clone: A much larger clone sits a single nucleotide away, making a read error possible. Other DNA sequences in this sample translate to the same CDR3. Written as DNA, the CDR3 is TGTGCCAGCAGCTTGGGGCTAGCGGGAGGGACGAACACCGGGGAGCTGTTTTTT. This encodes CASSLGLAGGTNTGELFF. The genes are TRBV5-5 and TRBJ2-2; 12 bases are a match to TRBD2. Germline CDR1 reads SGHKS; CDR2 reads YYEKEE (reference sequence). J gave up 0 bases and V 0 bases, and 3 bases lay outside the gene matches. This CDR3 comprises 18 residues.

The chain links TRBV3-1 (or the pseudogene TRBV3-2) to TRBJ2-7; TRBD2 agrees at 7 bases. CDR3 length equals 18 residues. J lost 1 base, V lost 1 base, and 13 bases had no gene match. From germline, CDR1 is LGHDT and CDR2 YNNKEL (reference sequence). Written as DNA, the CDR3 is TGTGCCAGCAGCCAAGTCCCCCGAGGACTAGGAAGATCCTACGAGCAGTACTTC. It yields the protein CASSQVPRGLGRSYEQYF.

The chain carries TRBV19 and TRBJ1-5; 9 nucleotides agree with TRBD1. The germline gives CDR1 LNHDA, CDR2 SQIVND (reference sequence). This CDR3 spans 16 amino acids. J gave up 7 bases and V 4 bases, and 11 bases lay outside the gene matches. CDR3 in DNA: TGTGCCAGTAGTAAAGATTCCGGGACAGGGTACCAGCCCCAGCATTTT. Translation: CASSKDSGTGYQPQHF.

This clone was found once. The chain has TRBV21-1 and TRBJ2-7; TRBD1 is taken as the D call from the table, unchecked against the DNA. TRBV21-1 is tagged as a pseudogene. The CDR3 loop spans 11 amino acids. The CDR3 is CATKDIREQYF. The CDR3 DNA sequence: TGTGCCACCAAGGATATCAGGGAGCAGTACTTC.

The J gene is TRBJ2-7, the V gene TRBV18, with 8 positions matching TRBD1. Germline CDR1 reads KGHSH; CDR2 reads LQKENI. The CDR3 loop spans 14 amino acids. J was trimmed by 3 bases and V by 4 bases; bases with no gene match: 5. The CDR3 DNA reads TGTGCCAGCTCACACCGGGACAGGCTCTACGAGCAGTACTTC. As protein: CASSHRDRLYEQYF.

The V and J genes are TRBV2 and TRBJ1-1; 7 bases map to TRBD1. CDR1 and CDR2 (germline): SNHLY, FYNNEI. V was pared by 2 bases and J by 4 bases, with 7 bases of the junction left unmatched. The CDR3 contains 15 residues. The CDR3 DNA reads as TGTGCCAGCAGTGAATCAACAGGGGCGAGCACTGAAGCTTTCTTT. Translation gives CASSESTGASTEAFF.